The present entry profiles one T cell receptor beta chain with its context. These data belong to a study of OX40 agonist ivuxolimab in advanced cancers. Germline V gives CDR1 SGHTA, CDR2 FQGNSA. The CDR3 covers 12 residues. V was trimmed by 6 bases and J by 7 bases, leaving 13 bases between them. Repertoires were generated with immunoSEQ multiplex PCR, while TCRdb's copy carries only in-frame clones and drops some. The sample records 67,000 or so clones, around four fifths being singletons. The sequence was collected from an adult with an advanced solid tumor such as melanoma, head and neck, liver or kidney cancer. This chain connects TRBV7-2 to TRBJ2-7; weak D call: TRBD2 (5 bases). The sequencing here drew on CD4+ or CD8+ T cells sorted from blood, taken in a trial of the OX40 agonist ivuxolimab. CDR3 amino acids: CASRTGRGEQYF. Written as DNA, the CDR3 is TGTGCCAGCAGAACCGGACGCGGGGAGCAGTACTTC. Variable domain in full (rest from reference TRBV7-2 and TRBJ2-7): GAGVSQSPSNKVTEKGKDVELRCDPISGHTALYWYRQSLGQGLEFLIYFQGNSAPDKSGLPSDRFSAERTGGSVSTLTIQRTQQEDSAVYLCASRTGRGEQYFGPGTRLTVT.